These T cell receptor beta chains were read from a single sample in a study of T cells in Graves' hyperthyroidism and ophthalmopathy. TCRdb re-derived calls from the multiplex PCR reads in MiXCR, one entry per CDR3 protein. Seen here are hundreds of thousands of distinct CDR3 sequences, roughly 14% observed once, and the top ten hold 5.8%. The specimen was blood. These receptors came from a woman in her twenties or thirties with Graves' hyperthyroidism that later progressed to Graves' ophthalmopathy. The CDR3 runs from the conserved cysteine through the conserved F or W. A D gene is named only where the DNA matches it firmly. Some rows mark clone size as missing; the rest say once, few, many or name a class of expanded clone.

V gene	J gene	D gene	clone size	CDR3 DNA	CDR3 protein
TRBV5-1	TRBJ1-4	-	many	TGCGCCAGCAGCAGGCCAAACCCAGGTGCAACTAATGAAAAACTGTTTTTT	CASSRPNPGATNEKLFF
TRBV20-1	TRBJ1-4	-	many	TGCAGTGCTCGTGGCCCAGGGCTAAGTGAAAAACTGTTTTTT	CSARGPGLSEKLFF
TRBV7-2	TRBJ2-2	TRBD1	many	TGTGCCAGCAGCCCCGGACAGGCCCAACCGGAGCTGTTTTTT	CASSPGQAQPELFF
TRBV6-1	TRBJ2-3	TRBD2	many	TGTGCCAGCACCGGACTAGCGGGGGGCACAGATACGCAGTATTTT	CASTGLAGGTDTQYF
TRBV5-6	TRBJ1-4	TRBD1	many	TGTGCCAGCAGCTTCACGACAGGGGCTGAGAATGAAAAACTGTTTTTT	CASSFTTGAENEKLFF
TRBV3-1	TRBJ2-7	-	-	TGTGCCAGCAGCCAAGCCGGTTTCGAGCAGTACTTC	CASSQAGFEQYF
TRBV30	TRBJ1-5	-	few	TGTGCCTGGAGTGTACTCGACAATCAGCCCCAGCATTTT	CAWSVLDNQPQHF
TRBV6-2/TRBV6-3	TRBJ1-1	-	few	TGTGCCAGCAGTTACCGAGGATACACTGAAGCTTTCTTT	CASSYRGYTEAFF
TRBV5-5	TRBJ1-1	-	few	TGTGCCAGCAGAATGGACAGAGACACTGAAGCTTTCTTT	CASRMDRDTEAFF
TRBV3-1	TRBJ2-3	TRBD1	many	TGTGCCAGCAGGAACGACAGGGTCGGCACAGATACGCAGTATTTT	CASRNDRVGTDTQYF
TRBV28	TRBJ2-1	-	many	TGTGCCAGCAGCCAGCCAGGCAATGAGCAGTTCTTC	CASSQPGNEQFF
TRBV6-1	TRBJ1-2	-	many	TGTGCCAGCAGTTCTCGCGAGGCCTTAAACTATGGCTACACCTTC	CASSSREALNYGYTF
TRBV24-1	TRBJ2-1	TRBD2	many	TGTGCCACCAGTGATCTCGCCGGGACTAGCGGGGCCGTTGAGCAGTTCTTC	CATSDLAGTSGAVEQFF
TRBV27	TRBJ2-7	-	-	TGTGCCAGCAGTTTAGGGGGCAGGGGCTACGAGCAGTACTTC	CASSLGGRGYEQYF
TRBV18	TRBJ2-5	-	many	TGTGCCAGCTCCCTCGGCGACCGGGGATCGGAGTACTTC	CASSLGDRGSEYF
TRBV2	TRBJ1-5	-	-	TGTGCCAGCAGTGGTCGGCGTGGTGGCCATCAGCCCCAGCATTTT	CASSGRRGGHQPQHF
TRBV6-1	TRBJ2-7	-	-	TGTGCCAGCACTCAGCCGGGGACCCGCACCGAGCAGTACTTC	CASTQPGTRTEQYF
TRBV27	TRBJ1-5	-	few	TGTGCCAGCAGTTCATCTCCCGGCTCCGGCAATCAGCCCCAGCATTTT	CASSSSPGSGNQPQHF
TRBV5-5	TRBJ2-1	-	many	TGTGCCAGCAGCCCAAGGACGGATAACAATGAGCAGTTCTTC	CASSPRTDNNEQFF
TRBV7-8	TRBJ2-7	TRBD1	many	TGTGCCAGCAGCTTTCCCCTGGACAGGGGCTACGAGCAGTACTTC	CASSFPLDRGYEQYF
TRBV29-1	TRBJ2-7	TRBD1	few	TGCAGCGTCTCGGACAGGGGGGAAGGCGAGCAGTACTTC	CSVSDRGEGEQYF
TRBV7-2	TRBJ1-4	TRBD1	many	TGTGCCAGCAGCTTAGCGGGGACAGGGTTTAATGAAAAACTGTTTTTT	CASSLAGTGFNEKLFF
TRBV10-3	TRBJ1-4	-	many	TGTGCCACGATGGACGGCACAACTAATGAAAAACTGTTTTTT	CATMDGTTNEKLFF
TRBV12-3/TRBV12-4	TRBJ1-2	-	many	TGTGCCAGCAGTTTGGAAGGGTACGGCTACACCTTC	CASSLEGYGYTF
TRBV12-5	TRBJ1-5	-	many	TGTGCTAGTGGTTTGGCCTATAGCAATCAGCCCCAGCATTTT	CASGLAYSNQPQHF
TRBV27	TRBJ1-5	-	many	TGTGCCAGCGGTCCCCAGGGGCCCGATCAGCCCCAGCATTTT	CASGPQGPDQPQHF
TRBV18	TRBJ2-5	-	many	TGTGCCAGCTCACCAGCGGAGGAGACCCAGTACTTC	CASSPAEETQYF
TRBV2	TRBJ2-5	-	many	TGTGCCACCGCGAAGGGGGAGACCCAGTACTTC	CATAKGETQYF
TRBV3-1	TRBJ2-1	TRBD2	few	TGTGCCAGCAGCCAAGGAGCGGGAGTGGGCTACAATGAGCAGTTCTTC	CASSQGAGVGYNEQFF
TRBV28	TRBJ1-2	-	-	TGTGCCAGCAGTGGCCCCCCCCCGGACGGGAAGAGCGCCTTC	CASSGPPPDGKSAF
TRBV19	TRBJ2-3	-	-	TGTGCCAGTATGGCAAGGGGGGGCTTCACAGATACGCAGTATTTT	CASMARGGFTDTQYF
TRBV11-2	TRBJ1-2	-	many	TGTGCCAGCAGCTTATCGTTAGACAGGCCTAACTATGGCTACACCTTC	CASSLSLDRPNYGYTF
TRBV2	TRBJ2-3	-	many	TGTGCCAGCAGTGAAGGGTGGGGGCACACAGATACGCAGTATTTT	CASSEGWGHTDTQYF
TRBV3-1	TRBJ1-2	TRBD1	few	TGTGCCAGCAGAACGACAGGGGGCGCGAACTATGGCTACACCTTC	CASRTTGGANYGYTF
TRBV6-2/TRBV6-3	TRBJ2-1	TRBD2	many	TGTGCCAGCAGTTACTCGACTAGCGGGAGTTGGAATGAGCAGTTCTTC	CASSYSTSGSWNEQFF
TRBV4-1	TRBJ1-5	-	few	TGCGCCAGCAGCCAAAACCCCCAGGGAGGCAATCAGCCCCAGCATTTT	CASSQNPQGGNQPQHF
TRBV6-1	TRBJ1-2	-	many	TGTGCCAGCAGTGACGGACCCTTCGGCCACTATGGCTACACCTTC	CASSDGPFGHYGYTF
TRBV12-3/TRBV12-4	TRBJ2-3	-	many	TGTGCCAGCAGTTTACCTAGGGCGACAGATACGCAGTATTTT	CASSLPRATDTQYF
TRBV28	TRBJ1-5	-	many	TGTGCCACCGGACCTGTTCAGCCCCAGCATTTT	CATGPVQPQHF
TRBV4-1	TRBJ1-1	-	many	TGCGCCAGCAGCCAAGAGCAGACAGTGAACACTGAAGCTTTCTTT	CASSQEQTVNTEAFF
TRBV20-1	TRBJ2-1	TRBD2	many	TGCAGTGCTAGAGATGGTCGCGGGAGGGCCACTTACAATGAGCAGTTCTTC	CSARDGRGRATYNEQFF
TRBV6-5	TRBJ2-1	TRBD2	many	TGTGCCAGCAGTTACTCGAGCCCTAGCGGTATCTACAATGAGCAGTTCTTC	CASSYSSPSGIYNEQFF